This T cell receptor beta chain was sequenced in a study of cytomegalovirus exposure and HLA in healthy donors. This CDR3 is 15 amino acids long. Germline V gene lookup returns CDR1 SGHKS and CDR2 YYEKEE (reference sequence). Between the trimmed V and J ends, which lost 0 bases and 1 base, there was a span of 11 bases. The PCR was carried out with 60 Vbeta primers and 13 Jbeta primers. Some clones are missing from TCRdb's copy, which holds only in-frame ones; the method was immunoSEQ multiplex PCR. The data contain some 100,000 clones, more than 75% of them singletons. This chain uses TRBV5-5 with TRBJ2-7; no definite D call. This TCR was recovered from a woman aged 50 to 60 in good health and CMV-seropositive. The specimen was PBMCs. Here the CDR3 reads CASSLVGVNSYEQYF. The CDR3 DNA reads TGTGCCAGCAGCTTGGTAGGAGTTAATTCCTACGAGCAGTACTTC.